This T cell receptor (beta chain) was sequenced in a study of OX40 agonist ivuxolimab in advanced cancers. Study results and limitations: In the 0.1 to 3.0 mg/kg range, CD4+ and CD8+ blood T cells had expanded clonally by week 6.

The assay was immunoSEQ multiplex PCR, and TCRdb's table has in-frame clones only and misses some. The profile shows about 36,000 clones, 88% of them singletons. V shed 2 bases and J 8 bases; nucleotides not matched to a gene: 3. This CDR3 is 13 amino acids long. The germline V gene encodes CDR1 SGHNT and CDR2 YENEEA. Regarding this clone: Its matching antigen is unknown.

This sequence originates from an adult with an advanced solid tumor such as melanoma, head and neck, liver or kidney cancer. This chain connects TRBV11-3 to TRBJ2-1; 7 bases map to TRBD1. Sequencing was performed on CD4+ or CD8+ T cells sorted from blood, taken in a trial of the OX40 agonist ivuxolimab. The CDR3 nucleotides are TGTGCCAGCAGCTTAAGACAGGGCTATGAGCAGTTCTTC. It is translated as CASSLRQGYEQFF.